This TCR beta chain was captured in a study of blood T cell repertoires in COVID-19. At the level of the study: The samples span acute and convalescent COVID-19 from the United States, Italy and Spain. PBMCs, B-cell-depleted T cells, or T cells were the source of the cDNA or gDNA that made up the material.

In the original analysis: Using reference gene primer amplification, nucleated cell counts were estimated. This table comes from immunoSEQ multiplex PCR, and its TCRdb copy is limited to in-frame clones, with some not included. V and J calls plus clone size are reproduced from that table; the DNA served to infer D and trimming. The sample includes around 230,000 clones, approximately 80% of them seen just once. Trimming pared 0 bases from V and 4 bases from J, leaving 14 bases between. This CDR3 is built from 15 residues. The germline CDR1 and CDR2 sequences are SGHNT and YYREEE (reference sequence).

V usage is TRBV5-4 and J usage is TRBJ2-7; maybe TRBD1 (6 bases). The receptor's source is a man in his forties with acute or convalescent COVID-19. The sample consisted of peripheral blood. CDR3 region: CASSLGGRGGYEQYF. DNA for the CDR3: TGTGCCAGCAGCTTGGGGGGGCGAGGAGGATACGAGCAGTACTTC.